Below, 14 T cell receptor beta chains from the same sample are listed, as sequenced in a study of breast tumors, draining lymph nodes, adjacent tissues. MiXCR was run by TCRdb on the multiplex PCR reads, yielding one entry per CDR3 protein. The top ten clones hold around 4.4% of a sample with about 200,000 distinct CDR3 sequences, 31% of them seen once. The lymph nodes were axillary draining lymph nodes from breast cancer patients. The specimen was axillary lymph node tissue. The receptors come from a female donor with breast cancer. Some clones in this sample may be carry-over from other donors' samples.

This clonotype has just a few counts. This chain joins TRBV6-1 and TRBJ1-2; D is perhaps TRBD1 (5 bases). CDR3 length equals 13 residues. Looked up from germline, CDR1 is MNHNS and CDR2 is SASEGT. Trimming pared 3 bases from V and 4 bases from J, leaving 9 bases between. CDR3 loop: CASSETETYGYTF. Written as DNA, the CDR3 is TGTGCCAGCAGTGAGACAGAAACCTATGGCTACACCTTC.

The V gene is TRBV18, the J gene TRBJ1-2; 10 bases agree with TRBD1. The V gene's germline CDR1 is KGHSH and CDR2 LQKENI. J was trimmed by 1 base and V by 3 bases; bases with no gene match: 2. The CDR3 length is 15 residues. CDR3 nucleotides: TGTGCCAGCTCACCCGGGACAGGGGTTAACTATGGCTACACCTTC. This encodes CASSPGTGVNYGYTF. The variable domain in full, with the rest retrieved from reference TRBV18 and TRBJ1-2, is NAGVMQNPRHLVRRRGQEARLRCSPMKGHSHVYWYRQLPEEGLKFMVYLQKENIIDESGMPKERFSAEFPKEGPSILRIQQVVRGDSAAYFCASSPGTGVNYGYTFGSGTRLTVV.

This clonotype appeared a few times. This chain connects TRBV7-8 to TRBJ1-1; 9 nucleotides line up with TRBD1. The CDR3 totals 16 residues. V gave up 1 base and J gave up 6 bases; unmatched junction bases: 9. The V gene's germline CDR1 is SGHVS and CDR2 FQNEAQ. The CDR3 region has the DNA TGTGCCAGCAGCTTAGATGTGGGACAGGGAGGTGCTGAAGCTTTCTTT. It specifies CASSLDVGQGGAEAFF.

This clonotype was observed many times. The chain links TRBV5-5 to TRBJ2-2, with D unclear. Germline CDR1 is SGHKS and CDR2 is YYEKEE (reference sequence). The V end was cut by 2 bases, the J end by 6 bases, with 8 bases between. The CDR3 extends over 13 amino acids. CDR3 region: CASSLEWAGELFF. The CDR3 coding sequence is TGTGCCAGCAGCTTAGAGTGGGCCGGGGAGCTGTTTTTT.

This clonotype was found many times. The CDR3 protein is CAISESPVQEQFF. The CDR3 DNA follows: TGTGCCATCAGTGAGTCTCCCGTTCAGGAGCAGTTCTTC. This chain uses TRBV10-3 with TRBJ2-1; D is undetermined. Trimming took off 0 bases at V and 10 bases at J, with 10 bases between the two ends. The V gene's germline CDR1 is ENHRY and CDR2 SYGVKD. The CDR3 consists of 13 residues.

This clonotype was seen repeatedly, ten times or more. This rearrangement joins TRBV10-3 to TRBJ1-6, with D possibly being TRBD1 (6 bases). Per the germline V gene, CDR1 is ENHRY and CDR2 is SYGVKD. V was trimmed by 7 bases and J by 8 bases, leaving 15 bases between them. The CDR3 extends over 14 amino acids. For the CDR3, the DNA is TGTGCCATCACCGGAGGGGGGCCAGATTCACCCCTCCACTTT. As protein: CAITGGGPDSPLHF.

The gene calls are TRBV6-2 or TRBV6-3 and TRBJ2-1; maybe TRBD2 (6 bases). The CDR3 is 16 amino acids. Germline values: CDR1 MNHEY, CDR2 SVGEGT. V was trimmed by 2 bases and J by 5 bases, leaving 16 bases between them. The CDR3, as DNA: TGTGCCAGCAGTTACGGGGTTAGCGGCCTCAACAATGAGCAGTTCTTC. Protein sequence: CASSYGVSGLNNEQFF.

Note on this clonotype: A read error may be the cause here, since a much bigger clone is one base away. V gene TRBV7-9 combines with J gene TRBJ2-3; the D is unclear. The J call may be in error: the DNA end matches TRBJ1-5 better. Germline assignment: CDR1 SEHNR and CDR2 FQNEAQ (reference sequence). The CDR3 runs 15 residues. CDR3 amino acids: CASSGQEARTDTQHF. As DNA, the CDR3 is TGTGCCAGCAGCGGCCAAGAAGCCCGCACAGATACGCAGCATTTT.

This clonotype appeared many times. CDR3 residues: CASSLGLKQETQYF. CDR3 nucleotides: TGTGCCAGTAGCCTCGGACTGAAACAAGAGACCCAGTACTTC. The chain combines TRBV19 with TRBJ2-5, with D tentatively TRBD2 (5 bases). Germline lookup yields CDR1 LNHDA and CDR2 SQIVND (reference sequence). Deletions cut 6 bases from V and 2 bases from J, with 13 bases between. The CDR3 extends over 14 amino acids.

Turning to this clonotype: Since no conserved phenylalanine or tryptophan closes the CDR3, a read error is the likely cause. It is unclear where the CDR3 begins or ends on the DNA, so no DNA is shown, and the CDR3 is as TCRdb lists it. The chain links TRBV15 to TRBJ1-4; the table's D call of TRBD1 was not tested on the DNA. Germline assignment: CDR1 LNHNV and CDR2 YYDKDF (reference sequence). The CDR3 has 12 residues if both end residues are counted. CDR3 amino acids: CATSRGETGGDR.

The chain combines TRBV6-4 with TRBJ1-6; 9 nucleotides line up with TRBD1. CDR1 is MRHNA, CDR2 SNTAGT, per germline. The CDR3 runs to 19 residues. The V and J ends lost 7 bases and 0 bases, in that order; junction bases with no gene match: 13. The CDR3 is CASTPDRGTASSYNSPLHF. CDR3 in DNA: TGTGCCAGCACACCAGACAGGGGGACTGCAAGCTCCTATAATTCACCCCTCCACTTT.

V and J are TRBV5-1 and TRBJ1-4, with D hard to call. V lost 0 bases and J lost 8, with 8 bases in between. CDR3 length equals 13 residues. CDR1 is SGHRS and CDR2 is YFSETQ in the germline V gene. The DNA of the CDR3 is TGCGCCAGCAGCTTGGACATGTCCGAAAAACTGTTTTTT. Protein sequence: CASSLDMSEKLFF.

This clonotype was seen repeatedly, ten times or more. The CDR3, as DNA: TGCAGTGCTAGGGGACCGGGGACTAGCGTGGACAATGAGCAGTTCTTC. Amino acid sequence: CSARGPGTSVDNEQFF. The chain couples TRBV20-1 to TRBJ2-1; the match to TRBD2 covers 10 bases. Germline CDR1 reads DFQATT; CDR2 reads SNEGSKA (reference sequence). The V and J ends lost 3 bases and 5 bases, in that order; junction bases with no gene match: 10. The CDR3 runs 16 residues.

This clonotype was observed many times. The CDR3 DNA follows: TGTGCCAGCAGTTTATCCCGGGCCATATATTTT. This sequence encodes CASSLSRAIYF. The gene calls are TRBV28 and TRBJ1-3; D gene ambiguous. CDR1 MDHEN and CDR2 SYDVKM come from the germline V gene. The CDR3 contains 11 residues. Trimming left V 1 base short and J 11 bases short, with 6 bases between.